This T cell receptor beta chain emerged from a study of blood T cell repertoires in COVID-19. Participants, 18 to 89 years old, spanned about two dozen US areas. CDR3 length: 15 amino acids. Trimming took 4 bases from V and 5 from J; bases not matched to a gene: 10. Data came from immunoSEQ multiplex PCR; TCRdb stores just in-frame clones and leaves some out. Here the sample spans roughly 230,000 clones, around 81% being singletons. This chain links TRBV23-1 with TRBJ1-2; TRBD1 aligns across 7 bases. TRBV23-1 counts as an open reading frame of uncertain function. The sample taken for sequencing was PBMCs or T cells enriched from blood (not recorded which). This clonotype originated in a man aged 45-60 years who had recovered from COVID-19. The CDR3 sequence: CASSPSDRKGYGYTF. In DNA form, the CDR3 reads TGCGCCAGCAGTCCCTCGGACAGGAAGGGATATGGCTACACCTTC.